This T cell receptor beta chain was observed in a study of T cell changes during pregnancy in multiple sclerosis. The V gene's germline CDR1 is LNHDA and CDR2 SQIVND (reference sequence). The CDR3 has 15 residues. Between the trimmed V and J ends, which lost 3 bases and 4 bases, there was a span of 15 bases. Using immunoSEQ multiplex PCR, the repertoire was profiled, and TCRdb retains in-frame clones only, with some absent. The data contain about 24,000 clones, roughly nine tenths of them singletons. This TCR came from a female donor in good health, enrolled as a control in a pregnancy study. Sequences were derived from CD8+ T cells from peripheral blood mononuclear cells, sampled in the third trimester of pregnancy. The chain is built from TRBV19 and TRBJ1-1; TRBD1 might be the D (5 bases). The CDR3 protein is CASSMGGELATEAFF. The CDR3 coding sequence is TGTGCCAGTAGTATGGGGGGTGAACTTGCCACTGAAGCTTTCTTT.